The 25 T cell receptor beta chains below come from one sample, sequenced in a study of T-cell reconstitution after alpha-beta-depleted transplantation in children. During its preparation, the TCRbeta library received unique molecular identifiers. A single record per CDR3 protein comes from TCRdb applying MiXCR to the PCR reads. The data hold 900,000 or so distinct CDR3 sequences, with 15% to 20% observed a single time. The sequenced sample was PBMCs, mostly from graft donor cells, obtained 360 days after TCRalphabeta/CD19-depleted stem cell transplant. The source of these receptors is a male patient between 10 and 17 years old who had a stem cell transplant for acute lymphoblastic leukemia, so the T cells may come from the graft donor.

This clonotype was counted between two and nine times. The chain couples TRBV29-1 to TRBJ2-5; the match to TRBD1 covers 8 bases. The trim removed 4 bases at V and 3 bases at J, leaving 4 bases unmatched. The CDR3 consists of 13 residues. Germline V gene data show CDR1 as SQVTM and CDR2 as ANQGSEA. CDR3 sequence reads: CSVATGGKETQYF. The CDR3, as DNA: TGCAGCGTTGCTACAGGGGGGAAAGAGACCCAGTACTTC.

This clonotype has at least ten counts. The chain combines TRBV29-1 with TRBJ1-5, with 8 bases fitting TRBD1. The CDR3 is 15 amino acids. The J segment lost 1 base and the V segment lost 2 bases, leaving 4 bases of the junction unmatched. Germline loops: CDR1 SQVTM, CDR2 ANQGSEA. The chain's CDR3 is CSVEKDRDSNQPQHF. The CDR3 DNA sequence: TGCAGCGTTGAAAAGGACAGGGACAGCAATCAGCCCCAGCATTTT.

This chain uses TRBV4-1 with TRBJ2-5, with 7 bases identical to TRBD2. With V trimmed by 4 bases and J by 4 bases, 12 bases remained unmatched. Germline CDR1 MGHRA, CDR2 YSYEKL. CDR3 length: 16 amino acids. This CDR3 is CASSPRAGVVGETQYF. The DNA for the CDR3 is TGCGCCAGCAGCCCTAGGGCGGGAGTGGTTGGAGAGACCCAGTACTTC.

V gene TRBV20-1 combines with J gene TRBJ1-4; D remains ambiguous. V was cut by 3 bases and J by 7 bases, with 9 bases left in between. Germline assignment: CDR1 DFQATT and CDR2 SNEGSKA (reference sequence). The CDR3 is made up of 12 amino acids. The CDR3 sequence: CSASASGEKLFF. CDR3 sequence (DNA): TGCAGTGCTAGCGCGTCCGGTGAAAAACTGTTTTTT.

The CDR3 DNA sequence: TGTGCCAGCACGTCCCTTAAAGTTCACAATGAGCAGTTCTTC. Translating it yields CASTSLKVHNEQFF. The V gene is TRBV11-2, the J gene TRBJ2-1; no definite D call. Germline V gene data show CDR1 as SGHAT and CDR2 as FQNNGV. The CDR3 extends over 14 amino acids. Deletions cut 7 bases from V and 5 bases from J, with 15 bases between.

The gene calls are TRBV20-1 and TRBJ2-7; TRBD2 might be the D (6 bases). From germline, CDR1 is DFQATT and CDR2 SNEGSKA (reference sequence). V was shortened by 1 base and J by 3 bases, with 16 bases between the two germline ends. The CDR3 totals 15 residues. The CDR3 protein is CSARVGLNAHYEQYF. The CDR3 bases are TGCAGTGCTAGAGTGGGACTCAACGCCCACTACGAGCAGTACTTC.

This clonotype was seen more than once but under ten times. The V gene is TRBV24-1, the J gene TRBJ2-1, with TRBD2 identical over 7 bases. The CDR3 length is 14 residues. V gave up 3 bases and J gave up 15 bases; unmatched junction bases: 13. From germline, CDR1 is KGHDR and CDR2 SFDVKD. CDR3 DNA: TGTGCCACCAGTGATCTCTCTAGCGGAGGGCGGCTGTTCTTC. It is translated as CATSDLSSGGRLFF.

The chain links TRBV7-9 to TRBJ2-5, with D uncertain. CDR1 SEHNR and CDR2 FQNEAQ come from the germline V gene (reference sequence). This CDR3 is built from 13 residues. The V end was cut by 1 base, the J end by 0 bases, with 3 bases between. The DNA for the CDR3 is TGTGCCAGCAGCTTAGAAGACCAAGAGACCCAGTACTTC. Protein product: CASSLEDQETQYF.

This clonotype has ten or more counts. This chain uses TRBV12-3 or TRBV12-4 with TRBJ2-7; 7 nucleotides agree with TRBD2. Trimming removed 8 bases from V and 6 bases from J; junction bases left unmatched: 19. The CDR3 has 16 amino acids. Here the CDR3 reads CASLPRVGGRGGEQYF. In DNA, the CDR3 is TGTGCCAGCTTACCAAGGGTTGGCGGGAGAGGTGGCGAGCAGTACTTC.

This clonotype appeared many times. V gene TRBV6-1 combines with J gene TRBJ2-1; 11 bases line up with TRBD2. With 1 base clipped from V and 3 bases from J, the junction kept 2 bases outside the gene matches. The germline V gene encodes CDR1 MNHNS and CDR2 SASEGT. The CDR3 is 16 amino acids. CDR3 sequence: CASSEGLAGIYNEQFF. As DNA, the CDR3 is TGTGCCAGCAGTGAAGGACTAGCGGGAATCTACAATGAGCAGTTCTTC.

The CDR3 DNA sequence: TGTGCCAGCAGCTTGGCCTCGGGACTCCTTCCGGGACAATCCTACGAGCAGTACTTC. Translated: CASSLASGLLPGQSYEQYF. The chain is built from TRBV5-4 and TRBJ2-7; TRBD1 or TRBD2 may be the D gene (6 bases each). This CDR3 has 19 amino acids. Trimming shortened V by 0 bases and J by 1 base, and 23 bases separated the two germline ends. Looked up from germline, CDR1 is SGHNT and CDR2 is YYREEE (reference sequence).

Written as DNA, the CDR3 is TGCGCCAGCAGTGATCCCAGCGGACCAGGTTCAGATACGCAGTATTTT. Residues: CASSDPSGPGSDTQYF. The chain combines TRBV10-2 with TRBJ2-3; D is perhaps TRBD2 (5 bases). V gave up 3 bases and J gave up 4 bases, with 17 bases separating them. CDR3 size: 16 residues. From germline, CDR1 is WSHSY and CDR2 SAAADI.

This clonotype was counted between two and nine times. V is TRBV5-1 and J is TRBJ2-7; D call uncertain. V was clipped by 0 bases and J by 3 bases, with 10 bases between them. Germline lookup yields CDR1 SGHRS and CDR2 YFSETQ. The CDR3 has 14 residues. This chain's CDR3 is CASSLEGPVYEQYF. The CDR3 nucleotides are TGCGCCAGCAGCTTGGAAGGCCCCGTCTACGAGCAGTACTTC.

The chain couples TRBV12-3 or TRBV12-4 to TRBJ2-7; D might be TRBD2 (5 bases). This CDR3 comprises 14 residues. V was shortened by 5 bases and J by 5 bases, with 16 bases between the two germline ends. The CDR3 DNA reads as TGTGCCAGCAGTCGAGCGGTTACGGGGAACGAGCAGTACTTC. This codes for CASSRAVTGNEQYF.

This clonotype has ten or more counts. The chain uses TRBV29-1 and TRBJ2-1; TRBD2 agrees at 11 bases. V lost 4 bases, J lost 6 bases, and 5 bases stayed unmatched. The CDR3 extends over 14 amino acids. The germline V gene has CDR1 SQVTM and CDR2 ANQGSEA. This CDR3 reads CSVAGTSGSNEQFF. CDR3 DNA: TGCAGCGTTGCCGGGACTAGCGGTTCCAATGAGCAGTTCTTC.

Worth noting for this clonotype: Its ends do not fully match the called genes, so a read error is possible. V usage is TRBV2 and J usage is TRBJ1-2; 12 positions agree with TRBD1. The CDR3 covers 15 residues. Germline V gives CDR1 SNHLY, CDR2 FYNNEI. The CDR3 sequence: CASSERGGTGGTTSF. CDR3 DNA sequence: TGTGCCAGCAGTGAAAGGGGTGGGACAGGGGGCACGACCTCCTTC.

V gene TRBV20-1 combines with J gene TRBJ2-1; D assignment may be TRBD1 or TRBD2 (5 bases each). CDR3 length: 14 amino acids. V was trimmed by 5 bases and J by 3 bases, leaving 14 bases between them. Germline-derived CDR1 and CDR2 are DFQATT and SNEGSKA (reference sequence). DNA of the CDR3: TGCAGTGCTTTGGGACCGGCGGGCTACAATGAGCAGTTCTTC. Residues: CSALGPAGYNEQFF.

This chain links TRBV4-1 with TRBJ2-7; D unresolved. V was cut by 4 bases and J by 4 bases, with 14 bases left in between. The V gene's germline CDR1 is MGHRA and CDR2 YSYEKL. The CDR3 is 14 amino acids. The CDR3 bases are TGCGCCAGCAGCCCCTCGGAAAGACTTTACGAGCAGTACTTC. Its protein product is CASSPSERLYEQYF.

This clonotype was observed a handful of times. This rearrangement joins TRBV29-1 to TRBJ2-3; 11 bases map to TRBD2. The CDR3 spans 15 residues. The germline CDR1 and CDR2 sequences are SQVTM and ANQGSEA. Trimming at V came to 2 bases and at J to 2 bases, leaving 3 bases not matched to a gene. In DNA form, the CDR3 reads TGCAGCGTTGAACCTAGCGGGAGGTACACAGATACGCAGTATTTT. Its protein product is CSVEPSGRYTDTQYF.

The CDR3 here is CASSQDGTGGAEEQYF. CDR3 bases: TGCGCCAGCAGCCAAGACGGGACGGGAGGGGCCGAAGAGCAGTACTTC. The rearrangement links TRBV4-1 to TRBJ2-7; 8 nucleotides agree with TRBD2. The germline CDR1 and CDR2 sequences are MGHRA and YSYEKL. Trimming took 0 bases from V and 7 from J; bases not matched to a gene: 11. CDR3 length equals 16 residues.

In this sample, this clonotype turned up a few times. The chain joins TRBV7-8 to TRBJ2-1; TRBD2 agrees at 12 bases. Trimming at V came to 4 bases and at J to 1 base, leaving 8 bases not matched to a gene. The length of the CDR3 is 18 residues. Germline V lookup: CDR1 SGHVS, CDR2 FQNEAQ. In DNA form, the CDR3 reads TGTGCCAGCAGCTGGAGGCTAGCGGGAGGGGGATCCTACAATGAGCAGTTCTTC. Translation: CASSWRLAGGGSYNEQFF.

The rearrangement uses TRBV27 and TRBJ2-7; TRBD2 matches 8 bases. Losses at the gene ends were 4 bases for V and 2 bases for J; bases not matched to a gene: 7. The CDR3 is 15 residues long. The V gene's germline CDR1 is MNHEY and CDR2 SMNVEV (reference sequence). As DNA, the CDR3 is TGTGCCAGCAGTTCACTAGCGGCAGGGACCTACGAGCAGTACTTC. Translation gives CASSSLAAGTYEQYF.

This chain uses TRBV29-1 with TRBJ2-7; D remains unclear. Germline values: CDR1 SQVTM, CDR2 ANQGSEA. Trimming cost V 6 bases and J 0 bases, with 9 bases left between them. This CDR3 spans 12 amino acids. The CDR3 loop reads CSVLLVSYEQYF. In nucleotides, the CDR3 is TGCAGCGTGTTGTTAGTCTCCTACGAGCAGTACTTC.

This clonotype was seen only a few times. J is TRBJ1-2 and V is TRBV15; 11 positions agree with TRBD1. Germline CDR1 reads LNHNV; CDR2 reads YYDKDF (reference sequence). This CDR3 contains 15 residues. V was pared by 6 bases and J by 7 bases, with 10 bases of the junction left unmatched. The CDR3 DNA reads as TGTGCCACCAGAACCTGGCGGGACAGGGGGACTGGCTACACCTTC. Residues: CATRTWRDRGTGYTF.

The chain recombines TRBV25-1 with TRBJ2-3; 12 nucleotides match TRBD2. With V trimmed by 3 bases and J by 5 bases, 9 bases remained unmatched. Germline CDR1 reads MGHDK; CDR2 reads SYGVNS. The length of the CDR3 is 17 residues. The CDR3, as DNA: TGTGCCAGCAGTGACCGATCTAGCGGGAGGGCCGTAGATACGCAGTATTTT. Residues: CASSDRSSGRAVDTQYF.